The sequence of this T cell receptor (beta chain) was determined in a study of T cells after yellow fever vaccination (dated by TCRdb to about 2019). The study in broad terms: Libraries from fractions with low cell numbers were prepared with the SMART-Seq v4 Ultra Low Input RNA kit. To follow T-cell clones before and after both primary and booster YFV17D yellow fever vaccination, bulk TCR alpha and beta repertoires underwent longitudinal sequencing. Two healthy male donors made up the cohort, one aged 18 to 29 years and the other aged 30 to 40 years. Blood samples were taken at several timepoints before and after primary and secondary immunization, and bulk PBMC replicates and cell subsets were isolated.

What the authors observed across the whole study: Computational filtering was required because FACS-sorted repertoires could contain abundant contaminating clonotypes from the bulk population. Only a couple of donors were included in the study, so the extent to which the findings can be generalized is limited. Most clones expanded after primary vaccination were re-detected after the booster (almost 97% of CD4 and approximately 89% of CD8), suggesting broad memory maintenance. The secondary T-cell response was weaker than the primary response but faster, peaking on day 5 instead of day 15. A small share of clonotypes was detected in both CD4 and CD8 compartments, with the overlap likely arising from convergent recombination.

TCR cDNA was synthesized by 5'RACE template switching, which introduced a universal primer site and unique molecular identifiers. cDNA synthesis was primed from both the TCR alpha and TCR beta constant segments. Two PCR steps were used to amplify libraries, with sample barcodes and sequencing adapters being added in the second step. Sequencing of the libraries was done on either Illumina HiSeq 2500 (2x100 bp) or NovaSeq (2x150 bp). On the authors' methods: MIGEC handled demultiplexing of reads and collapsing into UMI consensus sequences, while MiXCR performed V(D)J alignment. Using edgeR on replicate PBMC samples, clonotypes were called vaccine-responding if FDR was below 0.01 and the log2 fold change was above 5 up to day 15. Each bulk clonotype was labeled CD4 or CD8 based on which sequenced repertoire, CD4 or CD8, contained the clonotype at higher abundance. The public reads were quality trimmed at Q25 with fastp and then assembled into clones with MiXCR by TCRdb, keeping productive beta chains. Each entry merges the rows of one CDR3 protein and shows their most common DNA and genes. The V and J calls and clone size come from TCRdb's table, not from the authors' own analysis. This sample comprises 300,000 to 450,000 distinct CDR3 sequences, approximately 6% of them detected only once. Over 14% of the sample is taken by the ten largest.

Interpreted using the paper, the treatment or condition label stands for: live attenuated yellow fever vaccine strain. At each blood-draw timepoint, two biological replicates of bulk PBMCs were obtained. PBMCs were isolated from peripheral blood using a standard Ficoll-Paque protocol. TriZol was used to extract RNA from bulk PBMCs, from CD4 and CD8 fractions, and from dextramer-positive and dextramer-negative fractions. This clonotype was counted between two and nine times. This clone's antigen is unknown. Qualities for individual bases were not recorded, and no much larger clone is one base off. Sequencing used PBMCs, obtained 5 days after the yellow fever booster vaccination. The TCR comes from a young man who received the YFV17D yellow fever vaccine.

The bases read TGTGCCAGCAGCCCACCCGGAGGTGGGAGGGATTACGAGCAGTACTTC. Its amino acids are CASSPPGGGRDYEQYF. The rearrangement combines TRBV9 with TRBJ2-7, with 7 bases aligning to TRBD2. CDR1 and CDR2, per the germline V gene, are SGDLS and YYNGEE. CDR3 length: 16 amino acids, cysteine to phenylalanine. Only the CDR3 DNA stays, 48 bases, in frame from base 1. V has 4 bases trimmed and J has 4 bases trimmed; junction bases matching no gene number 14. Full variable domain (CDR3 extended with the reference TRBV9 and TRBJ2-7 proteins): DSGVTQTPKHLITATGQRVTLRCSPRSGDLSVYWYQQSLDQGLQFLIQYYNGEERAKGNILERFSAQQFPDLHSELNLSSLELGDSALYFCASSPPGGGRDYEQYFGPGTRLTVT.